This T cell receptor beta chain appears in the sequencing data of a study of regulatory T cells in long-lasting Graves disease. Both iRepertoire HTBI primers and Arm-PCR of CDR3 regions were used to build the TCR beta libraries. One entry per CDR3 protein results from TCRdb running MiXCR on the multiplex PCR reads. This sample yields about 420,000 distinct CDR3 sequences, of which around a quarter are seen a single time; roughly 30% belongs to the top ten. Study-wide findings and caveats: Under persistent disease, TRBV28, TRBJ1-2 and TRBJ2-5 were used preferentially. Accuracy was possibly reduced by small sample size.

Time point indicated: persistent/refractory GD, antithyroid drugs over 5 years with positive TRAb. The TCR library was made from RNA extracted from PBMCs. CDR3 length equals 15 residues. Losses at the gene ends were 3 bases for V and 2 bases for J; bases not matched to a gene: 6. Germline V lookup: CDR1 SGHTA, CDR2 FQGNSA. About this clonotype: Its antigen remains unknown.

This receptor was identified in a female donor with Graves disease. The chain is built from TRBV7-2 and TRBJ2-5; 7 positions match TRBD2. Here the sequenced sample was peripheral blood mononuclear cells (PBMCs), taken when the disease was refractory, from a patient treated with antithyroid drugs. CDR3 nucleotide sequence: TGTGCCAGCAGCTTGGACGGGAGGAGTCAAGAGACCCAGTACTTC. This encodes CASSLDGRSQETQYF.